This T cell receptor beta chain appears in the sequencing data of a study of blood T cell repertoires in COVID-19. Study-wide background: Samples came from the United States, Italy and Spain, spanning acute and convalescent COVID-19. From T cells, B-cell-depleted T cells, or PBMCs came the material, which was cDNA or gDNA.

Per germline, CDR1 GTSNPN and CDR2 SVGIG (reference sequence). The CDR3 loop spans 14 amino acids. With 2 bases removed from V and 0 bases from J, the gap between germline ends came to 8 bases. Original analysis: By means of reference gene primer amplification, nucleated cell counts were estimated. Profiled with immunoSEQ multiplex PCR; TCRdb holds only in-frame clones, not every one. V, J and clone size are those of that table, while D and trimming were read from the DNA. The sample lists approximately 250,000 clones, around 86% seen once, with 2.2% in the top ten. This sequence was found in a man aged 30-40 years who had recovered from COVID-19. V gene TRBV30 combines with J gene TRBJ1-5; D not resolved. Input material: peripheral blood. CDR3 sequence: CAWSPGSSNQPQHF. DNA of the CDR3: TGTGCCTGGAGTCCGGGGTCTAGCAATCAGCCCCAGCATTTT. Filled out from reference TRBV30 and TRBJ1-5, the complete variable domain reads SQTIHQWPATLVQPVGSPLSLECTVEGTSNPNLYWYRQAAGRGLQLLFYSVGIGQISSEVPQNLSASRPQDRQFILSSKKLLLSDSGFYLCAWSPGSSNQPQHFGDGTRLSIL.